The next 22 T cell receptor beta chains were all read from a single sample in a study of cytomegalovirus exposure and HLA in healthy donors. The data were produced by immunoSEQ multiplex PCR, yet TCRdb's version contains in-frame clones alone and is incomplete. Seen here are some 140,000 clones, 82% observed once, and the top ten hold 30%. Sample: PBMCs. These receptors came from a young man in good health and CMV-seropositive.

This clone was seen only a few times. CDR3 bases: TGTGCCTGGAGTTCCGACTTAACTCAAGAGACCCAGTACTTC. Translated: CAWSSDLTQETQYF. The V call is TRBV30, the J call TRBJ2-5; D is unclear. Germline V gene lookup returns CDR1 GTSNPN and CDR2 SVGIG (reference sequence). The CDR3 spans 14 residues. Trimming left V 2 bases short and J 2 bases short, with 12 bases between.

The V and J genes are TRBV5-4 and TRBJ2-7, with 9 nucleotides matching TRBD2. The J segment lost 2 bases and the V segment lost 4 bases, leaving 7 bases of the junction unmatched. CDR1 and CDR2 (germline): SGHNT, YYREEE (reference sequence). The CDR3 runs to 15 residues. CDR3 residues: CASSAGLAQAYEQYF. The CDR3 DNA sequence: TGTGCCAGCAGCGCAGGACTAGCGCAGGCCTACGAGCAGTACTTC. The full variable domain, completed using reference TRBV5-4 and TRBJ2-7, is ETGVTQSPTHLIKTRGQQVTLRCSSQSGHNTVSWYQQALGQGPQFIFQYYREEENGRGNFPPRFSGLQFPNYSSELNVNALELDDSALYLCASSAGLAQAYEQYFGPGTRLTVT.

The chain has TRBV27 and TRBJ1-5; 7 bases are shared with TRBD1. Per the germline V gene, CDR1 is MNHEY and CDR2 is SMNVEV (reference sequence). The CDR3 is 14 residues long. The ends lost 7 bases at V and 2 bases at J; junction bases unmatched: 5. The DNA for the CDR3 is TGTGCCAGCATGCCGGGACAGCGCAATCAGCCCCAGCATTTT. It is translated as CASMPGQRNQPQHF.

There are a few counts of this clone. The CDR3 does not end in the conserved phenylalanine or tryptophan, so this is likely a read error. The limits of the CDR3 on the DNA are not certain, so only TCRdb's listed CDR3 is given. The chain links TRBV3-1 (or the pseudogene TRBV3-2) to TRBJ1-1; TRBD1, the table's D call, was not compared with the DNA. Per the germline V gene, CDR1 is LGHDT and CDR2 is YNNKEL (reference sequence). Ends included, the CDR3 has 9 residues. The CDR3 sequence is CASSQQGAH.

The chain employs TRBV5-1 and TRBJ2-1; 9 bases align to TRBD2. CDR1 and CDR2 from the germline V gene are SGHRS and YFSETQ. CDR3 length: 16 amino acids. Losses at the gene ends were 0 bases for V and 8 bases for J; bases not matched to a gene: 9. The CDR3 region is CASSLGPGLALHEQFF. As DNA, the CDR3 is TGCGCCAGCAGCTTGGGGCCGGGACTAGCTCTGCATGAGCAGTTCTTC.

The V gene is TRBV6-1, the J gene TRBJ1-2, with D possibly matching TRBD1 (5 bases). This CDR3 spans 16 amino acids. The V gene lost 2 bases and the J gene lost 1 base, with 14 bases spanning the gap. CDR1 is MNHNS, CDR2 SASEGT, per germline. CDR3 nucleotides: TGTGCCAGCAGTGAACTCGTGACAGAAATTAACTATGGCTACACCTTC. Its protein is CASSELVTEINYGYTF.

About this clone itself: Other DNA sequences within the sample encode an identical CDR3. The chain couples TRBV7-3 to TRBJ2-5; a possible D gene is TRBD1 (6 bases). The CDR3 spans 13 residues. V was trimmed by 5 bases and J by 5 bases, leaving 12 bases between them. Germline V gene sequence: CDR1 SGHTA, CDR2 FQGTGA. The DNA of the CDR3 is TGTGCCAGCAGCCCGGGGCAGGGGGAGACCCAGTACTTC. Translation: CASSPGQGETQYF.

The CDR3 coding sequence is TGTGCCAGCAGTTTGGACAGGGACAACTATGGCTACACCTTC. Its protein product is CASSLDRDNYGYTF. V usage is TRBV27 and J usage is TRBJ1-2, with 8 bases fitting TRBD1. The germline V gene has CDR1 MNHEY and CDR2 SMNVEV (reference sequence). The CDR3 has 14 residues. V was clipped by 3 bases and J by 2 bases; unmatched bases: 2.

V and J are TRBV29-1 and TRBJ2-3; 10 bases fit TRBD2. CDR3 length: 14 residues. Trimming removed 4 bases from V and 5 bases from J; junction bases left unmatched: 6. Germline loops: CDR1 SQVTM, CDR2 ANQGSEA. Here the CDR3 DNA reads TGCAGCGTTGGTCGCCTAGCGGGAGTAGATACGCAGTATTTT. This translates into CSVGRLAGVDTQYF.

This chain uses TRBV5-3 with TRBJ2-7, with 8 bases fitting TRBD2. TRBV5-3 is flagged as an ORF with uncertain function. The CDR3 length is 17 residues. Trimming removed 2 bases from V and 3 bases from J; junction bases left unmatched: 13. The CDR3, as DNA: TGTGCCAGAAGCTTAATGTTCCCGGGACTAGAGTACTACGAGCAGTACTTC. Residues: CARSLMFPGLEYYEQYF.

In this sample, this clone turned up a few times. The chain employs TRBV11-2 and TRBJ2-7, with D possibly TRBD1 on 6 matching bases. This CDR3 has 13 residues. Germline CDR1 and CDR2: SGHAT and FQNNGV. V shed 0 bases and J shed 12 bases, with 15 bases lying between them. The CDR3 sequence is CASSLEGTKSLYF. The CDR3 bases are TGTGCCAGCAGCTTAGAAGGGACAAAGAGTTTGTACTTC.

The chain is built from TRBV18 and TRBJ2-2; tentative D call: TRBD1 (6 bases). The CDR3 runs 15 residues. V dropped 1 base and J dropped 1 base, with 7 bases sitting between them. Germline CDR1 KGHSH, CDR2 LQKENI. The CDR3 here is CASSPRTENTGELFF. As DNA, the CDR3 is TGTGCCAGCTCACCACGGACAGAGAACACCGGGGAGCTGTTTTTT.

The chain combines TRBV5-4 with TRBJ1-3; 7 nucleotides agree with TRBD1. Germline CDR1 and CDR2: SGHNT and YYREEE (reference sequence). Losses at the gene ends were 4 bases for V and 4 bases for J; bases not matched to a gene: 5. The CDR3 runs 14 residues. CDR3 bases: TGTGCCAGCAGCCTCCAGGGGGGCGGAAACACCATATATTTT. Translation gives CASSLQGGGNTIYF.

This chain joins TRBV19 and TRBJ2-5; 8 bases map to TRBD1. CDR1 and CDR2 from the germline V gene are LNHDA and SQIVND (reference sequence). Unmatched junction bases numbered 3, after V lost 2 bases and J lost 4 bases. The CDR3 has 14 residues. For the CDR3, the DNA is TGTGCCAGTAGTATAACAGGGACAGGAGAGACCCAGTACTTC. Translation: CASSITGTGETQYF.

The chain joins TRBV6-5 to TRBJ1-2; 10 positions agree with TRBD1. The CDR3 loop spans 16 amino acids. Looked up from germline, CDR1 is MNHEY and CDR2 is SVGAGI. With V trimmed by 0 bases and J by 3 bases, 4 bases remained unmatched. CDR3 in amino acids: CASSYSGGQGYYGYTF. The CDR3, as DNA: TGTGCCAGCAGTTACTCTGGGGGACAGGGGTACTATGGCTACACCTTC.

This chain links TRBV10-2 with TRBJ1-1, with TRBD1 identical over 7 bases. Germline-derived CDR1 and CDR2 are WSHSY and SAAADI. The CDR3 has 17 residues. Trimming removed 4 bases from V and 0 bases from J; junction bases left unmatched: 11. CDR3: CASSGTGRSFMNTEAFF. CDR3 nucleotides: TGCGCCAGCAGTGGGACAGGCCGAAGCTTCATGAACACTGAAGCTTTCTTT.

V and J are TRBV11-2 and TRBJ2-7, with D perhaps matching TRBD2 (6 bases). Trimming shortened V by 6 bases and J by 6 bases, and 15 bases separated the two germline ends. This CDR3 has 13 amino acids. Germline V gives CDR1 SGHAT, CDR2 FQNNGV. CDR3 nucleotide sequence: TGTGCCAGCAGAAACGCGGGGAGCGGCGAGCAGTACTTC. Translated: CASRNAGSGEQYF.

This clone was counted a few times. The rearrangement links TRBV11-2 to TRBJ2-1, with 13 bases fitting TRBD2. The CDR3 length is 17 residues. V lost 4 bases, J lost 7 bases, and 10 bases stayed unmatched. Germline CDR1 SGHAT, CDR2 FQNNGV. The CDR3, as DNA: TGTGCCAGCAGCTGGGGACTAGCGGGGTCGGGGTGGAATGAGCAGTTCTTC. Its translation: CASSWGLAGSGWNEQFF.

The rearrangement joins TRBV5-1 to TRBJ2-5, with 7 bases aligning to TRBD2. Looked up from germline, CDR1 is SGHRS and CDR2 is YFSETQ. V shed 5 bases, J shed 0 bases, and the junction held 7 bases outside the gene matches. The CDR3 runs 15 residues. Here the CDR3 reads CASRSRLADQETQYF. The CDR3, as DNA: TGCGCCAGCAGGTCCCGGCTAGCGGACCAAGAGACCCAGTACTTC. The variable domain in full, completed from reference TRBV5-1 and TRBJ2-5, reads KAGVTQTPRYLIKTRGQQVTLSCSPISGHRSVSWYQQTPGQGLQFLFEYFSETQRNKGNFPGRFSGRQFSNSRSEMNVSTLELGDSALYLCASRSRLADQETQYFGPGTRLLVL.

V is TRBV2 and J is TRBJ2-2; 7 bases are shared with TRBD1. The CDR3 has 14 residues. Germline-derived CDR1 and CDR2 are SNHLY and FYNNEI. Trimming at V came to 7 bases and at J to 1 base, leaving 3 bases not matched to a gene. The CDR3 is CASKGQMNTGELFF. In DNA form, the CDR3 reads TGTGCCAGCAAGGGACAGATGAACACCGGGGAGCTGTTTTTT.

CDR3 protein: CASSSGLEVSEQYF. Written as DNA, the CDR3 is TGCGCCAGCAGCTCCGGACTAGAGGTGAGCGAGCAGTACTTC. The chain links TRBV5-1 to TRBJ2-7; 7 nucleotides align to TRBD2. Germline loops: CDR1 SGHRS, CDR2 YFSETQ. Trimming took 3 bases from V and 6 from J; bases not matched to a gene: 9. This CDR3 region has 14 residues.

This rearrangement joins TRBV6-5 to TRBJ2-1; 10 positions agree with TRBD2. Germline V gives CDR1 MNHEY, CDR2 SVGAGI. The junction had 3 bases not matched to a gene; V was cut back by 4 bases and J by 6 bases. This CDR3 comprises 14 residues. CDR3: CASSLLAGRNEQFF. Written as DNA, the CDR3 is TGTGCCAGCAGTTTACTAGCGGGGCGCAATGAGCAGTTCTTC.